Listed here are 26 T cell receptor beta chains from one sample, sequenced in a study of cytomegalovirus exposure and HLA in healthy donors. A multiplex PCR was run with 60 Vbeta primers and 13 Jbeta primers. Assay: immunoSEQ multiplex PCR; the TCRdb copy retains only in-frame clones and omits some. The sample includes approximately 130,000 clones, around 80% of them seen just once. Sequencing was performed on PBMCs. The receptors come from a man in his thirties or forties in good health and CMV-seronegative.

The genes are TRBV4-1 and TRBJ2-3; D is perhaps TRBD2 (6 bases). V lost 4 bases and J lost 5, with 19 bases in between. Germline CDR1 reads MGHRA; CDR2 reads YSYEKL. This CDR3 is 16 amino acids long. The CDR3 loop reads CASSREEAGPGDTQYF. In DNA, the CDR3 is TGCGCCAGCAGCCGAGAAGAGGCGGGGCCGGGAGATACGCAGTATTTT.

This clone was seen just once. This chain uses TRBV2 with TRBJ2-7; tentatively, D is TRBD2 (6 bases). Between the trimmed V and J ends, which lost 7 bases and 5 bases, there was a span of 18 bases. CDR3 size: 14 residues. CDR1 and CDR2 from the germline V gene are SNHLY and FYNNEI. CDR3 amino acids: CASTLVEGSHEQYF. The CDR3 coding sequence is TGTGCCAGCACCCTAGTGGAGGGATCCCACGAGCAGTACTTC.

The CDR3 coding sequence is TGTGCCAGCAGCTTAACCCCGTTTGGTCAGGAACAGTACTTC. It specifies CASSLTPFGQEQYF. The chain couples TRBV7-3 to TRBJ2-4; D unclear. The V gene lost 0 bases and the J gene lost 13 bases, with 16 bases spanning the gap. This CDR3 is 14 amino acids long. Germline CDR1 and CDR2: SGHTA and FQGTGA.

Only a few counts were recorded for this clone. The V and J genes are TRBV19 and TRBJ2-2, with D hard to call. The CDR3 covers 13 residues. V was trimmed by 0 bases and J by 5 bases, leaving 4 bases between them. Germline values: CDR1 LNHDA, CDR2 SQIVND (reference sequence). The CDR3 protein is CASSIEETGELFF. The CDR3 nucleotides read TGTGCCAGTAGTATAGAGGAGACCGGGGAGCTGTTTTTT.

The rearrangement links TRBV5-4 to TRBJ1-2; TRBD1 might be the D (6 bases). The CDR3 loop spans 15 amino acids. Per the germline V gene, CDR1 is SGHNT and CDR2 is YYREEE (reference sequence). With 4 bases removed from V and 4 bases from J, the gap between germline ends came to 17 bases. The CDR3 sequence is CASSGGQQVSYGYTF. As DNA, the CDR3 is TGTGCCAGCAGCGGGGGCCAGCAAGTGAGCTATGGCTACACCTTC. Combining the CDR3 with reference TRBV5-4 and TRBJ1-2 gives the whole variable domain ETGVTQSPTHLIKTRGQQVTLRCSSQSGHNTVSWYQQALGQGPQFIFQYYREEENGRGNFPPRFSGLQFPNYSSELNVNALELDDSALYLCASSGGQQVSYGYTFGSGTRLTVV.

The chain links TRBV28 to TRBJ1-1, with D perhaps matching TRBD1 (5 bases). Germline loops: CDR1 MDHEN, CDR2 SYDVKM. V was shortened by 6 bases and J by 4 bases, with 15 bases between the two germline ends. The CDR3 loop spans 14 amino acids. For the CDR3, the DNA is TGTGCCAGCAGCCTTCTCCAGGGTGGCACTGAAGCTTTCTTT. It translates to CASSLLQGGTEAFF.

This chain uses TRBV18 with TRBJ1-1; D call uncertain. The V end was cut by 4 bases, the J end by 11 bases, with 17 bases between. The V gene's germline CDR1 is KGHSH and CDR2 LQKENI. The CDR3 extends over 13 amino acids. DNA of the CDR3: TGTGCCAGCTCACTAGAAACCAGAGTCGGGGCTTTCTTT. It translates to CASSLETRVGAFF.

In DNA form, the CDR3 reads TGTGCCAGCAGTAAGACTCTTTGGGATACGCAGTATTTT. It encodes CASSKTLWDTQYF. The chain couples TRBV6-5 to TRBJ2-3; unclear D gene. CDR3 length: 13 residues. V lost 5 bases and J lost 6, with 12 bases in between. Germline values: CDR1 MNHEY, CDR2 SVGAGI.

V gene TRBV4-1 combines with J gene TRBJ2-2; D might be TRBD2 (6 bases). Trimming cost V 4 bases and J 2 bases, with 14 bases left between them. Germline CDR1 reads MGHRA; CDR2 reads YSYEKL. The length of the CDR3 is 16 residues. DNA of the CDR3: TGCGCCAGCAGCCCCGGGGACGGGGGAAACACCGGGGAGCTGTTTTTT. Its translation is CASSPGDGGNTGELFF.

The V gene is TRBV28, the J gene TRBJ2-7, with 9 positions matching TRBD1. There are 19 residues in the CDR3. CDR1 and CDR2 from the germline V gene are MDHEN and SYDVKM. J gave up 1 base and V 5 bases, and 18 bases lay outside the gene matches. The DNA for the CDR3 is TGTGCCAGCAGTCTTATGGGGCCGACAGGGGGTTTTGGTTCCTACGAGCAGTACTTC. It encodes CASSLMGPTGGFGSYEQYF.

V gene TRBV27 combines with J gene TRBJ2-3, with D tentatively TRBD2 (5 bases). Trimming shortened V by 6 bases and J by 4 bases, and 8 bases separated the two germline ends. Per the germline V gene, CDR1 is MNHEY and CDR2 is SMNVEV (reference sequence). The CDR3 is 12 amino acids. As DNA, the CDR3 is TGTGCCAGCAGGGAGAGGGCAGATACGCAGTATTTT. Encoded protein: CASRERADTQYF.

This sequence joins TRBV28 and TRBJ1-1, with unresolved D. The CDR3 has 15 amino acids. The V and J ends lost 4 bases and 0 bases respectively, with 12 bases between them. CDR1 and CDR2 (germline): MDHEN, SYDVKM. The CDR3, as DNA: TGTGCCAGCAGTTCCCACTCCCCCATGAACACTGAAGCTTTCTTT. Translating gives CASSSHSPMNTEAFF.

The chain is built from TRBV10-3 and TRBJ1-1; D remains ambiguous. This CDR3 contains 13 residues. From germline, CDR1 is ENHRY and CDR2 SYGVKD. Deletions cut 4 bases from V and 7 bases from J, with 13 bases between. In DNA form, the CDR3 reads TGTGCCATCAGTGGAACTGCAGGACTTGAAGCTTTCTTT. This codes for CAISGTAGLEAFF.

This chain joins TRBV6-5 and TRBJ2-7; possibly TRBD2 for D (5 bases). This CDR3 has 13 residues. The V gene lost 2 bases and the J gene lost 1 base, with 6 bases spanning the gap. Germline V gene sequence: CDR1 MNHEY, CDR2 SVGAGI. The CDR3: CASSYRGSYEQYF. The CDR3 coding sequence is TGTGCCAGCAGTTACCGGGGTTCCTACGAGCAGTACTTC.

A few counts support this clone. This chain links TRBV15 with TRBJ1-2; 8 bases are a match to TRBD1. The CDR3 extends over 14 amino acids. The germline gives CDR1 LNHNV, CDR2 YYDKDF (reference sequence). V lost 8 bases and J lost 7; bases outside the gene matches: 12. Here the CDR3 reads CATSTTTGDVGYTF. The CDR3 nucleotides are TGTGCCACCTCAACGACGACAGGGGATGTTGGCTACACCTTC.

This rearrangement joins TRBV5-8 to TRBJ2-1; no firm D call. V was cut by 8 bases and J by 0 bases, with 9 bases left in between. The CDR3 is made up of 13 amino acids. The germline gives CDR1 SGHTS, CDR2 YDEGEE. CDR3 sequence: CASRRGSYNEQFF. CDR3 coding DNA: TGTGCCAGTCGTAGAGGCTCCTACAATGAGCAGTTCTTC.

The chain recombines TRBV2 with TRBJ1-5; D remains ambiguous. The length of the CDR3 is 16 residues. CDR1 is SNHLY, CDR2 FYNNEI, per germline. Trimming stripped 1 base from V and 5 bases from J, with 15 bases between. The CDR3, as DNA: TGTGCCAGCAGTGAAGAGTACGGGAAAAGGGATCAGCCCCAGCATTTT. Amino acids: CASSEEYGKRDQPQHF.

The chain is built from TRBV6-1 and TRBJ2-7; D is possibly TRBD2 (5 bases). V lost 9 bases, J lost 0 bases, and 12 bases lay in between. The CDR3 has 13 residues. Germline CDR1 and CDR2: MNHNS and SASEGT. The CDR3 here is CASGRTYSYEQYF. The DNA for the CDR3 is TGTGCCAGTGGACGGACTTACTCCTACGAGCAGTACTTC.

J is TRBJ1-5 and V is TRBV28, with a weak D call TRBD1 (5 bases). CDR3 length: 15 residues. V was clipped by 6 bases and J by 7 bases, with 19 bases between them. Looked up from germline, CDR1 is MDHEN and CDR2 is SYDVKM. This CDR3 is CASSHPPGSGQPQHF. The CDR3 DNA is TGTGCCAGCAGCCATCCACCAGGGTCCGGGCAGCCCCAGCATTTT.

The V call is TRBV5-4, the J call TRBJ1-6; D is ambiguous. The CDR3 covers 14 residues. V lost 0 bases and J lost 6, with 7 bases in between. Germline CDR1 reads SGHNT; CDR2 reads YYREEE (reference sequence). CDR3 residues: CASSLVGSNSPLHF. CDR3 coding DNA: TGTGCCAGCAGCTTGGTCGGGTCTAATTCACCCCTCCACTTT.

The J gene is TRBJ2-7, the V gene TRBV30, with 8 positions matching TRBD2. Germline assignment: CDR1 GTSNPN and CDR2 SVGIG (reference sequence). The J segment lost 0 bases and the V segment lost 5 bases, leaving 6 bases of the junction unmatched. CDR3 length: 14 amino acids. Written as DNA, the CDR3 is TGTGCCTGGGATACTAGCGGCCGCTCCTACGAGCAGTACTTC. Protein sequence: CAWDTSGRSYEQYF.

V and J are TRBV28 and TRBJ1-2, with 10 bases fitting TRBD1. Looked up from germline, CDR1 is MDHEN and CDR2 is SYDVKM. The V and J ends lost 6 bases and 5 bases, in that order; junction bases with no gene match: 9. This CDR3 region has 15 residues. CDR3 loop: CASRTPGTGAYGYTF. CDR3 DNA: TGTGCCAGCAGGACCCCCGGGACAGGGGCTTATGGCTACACCTTC.

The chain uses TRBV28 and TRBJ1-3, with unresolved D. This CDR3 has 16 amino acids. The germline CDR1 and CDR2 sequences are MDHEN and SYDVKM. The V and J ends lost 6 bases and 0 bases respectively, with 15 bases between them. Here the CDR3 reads CASSLHGDSSGNTIYF. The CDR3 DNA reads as TGTGCCAGCAGCCTTCACGGTGATAGCTCTGGAAACACCATATATTTT. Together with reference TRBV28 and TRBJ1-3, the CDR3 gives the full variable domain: DVKVTQSSRYLVKRTGEKVFLECVQDMDHENMFWYRQDPGLGLRLIYFSYDVKMKEKGDIPEGYSVSREKKERFSLILESASTNQTSMYLCASSLHGDSSGNTIYFGEGSWLTVV.

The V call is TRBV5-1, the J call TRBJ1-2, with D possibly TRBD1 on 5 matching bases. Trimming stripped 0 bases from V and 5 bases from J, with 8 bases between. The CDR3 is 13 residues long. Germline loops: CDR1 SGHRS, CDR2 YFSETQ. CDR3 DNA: TGCGCCAGCAGCTTGGAAGACAGTTATGGCTACACCTTC. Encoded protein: CASSLEDSYGYTF. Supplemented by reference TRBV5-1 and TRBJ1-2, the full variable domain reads KAGVTQTPRYLIKTRGQQVTLSCSPISGHRSVSWYQQTPGQGLQFLFEYFSETQRNKGNFPGRFSGRQFSNSRSEMNVSTLELGDSALYLCASSLEDSYGYTFGSGTRLTVV.

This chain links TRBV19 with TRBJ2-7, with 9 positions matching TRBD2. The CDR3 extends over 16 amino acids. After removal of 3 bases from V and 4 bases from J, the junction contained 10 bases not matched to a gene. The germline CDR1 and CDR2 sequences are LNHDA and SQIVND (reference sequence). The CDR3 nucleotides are TGTGCCAGTAGTATTCGTCAGGGACTAGCCACTTACGAGCAGTACTTC. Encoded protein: CASSIRQGLATYEQYF. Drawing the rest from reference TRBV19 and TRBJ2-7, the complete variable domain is DGGITQSPKYLFRKEGQNVTLSCEQNLNHDAMYWYRQDPGQGLRLIYYSQIVNDFQKGDIAEGYSVSREKKESFPLTVTSAQKNPTAFYLCASSIRQGLATYEQYFGPGTRLTVT.

The CDR3 bases are TGTGCCAGCAGCAAGGGACAGGCGATGAATAACTATGGCTACACCTTC. This encodes CASSKGQAMNNYGYTF. V usage is TRBV7-9 and J usage is TRBJ1-2; 8 nucleotides align to TRBD1. The V segment lost 5 bases and the J segment 1 base; nucleotides outside the gene matches: 9. Per the germline V gene, CDR1 is SEHNR and CDR2 is FQNEAQ (reference sequence). This CDR3 has 16 residues.